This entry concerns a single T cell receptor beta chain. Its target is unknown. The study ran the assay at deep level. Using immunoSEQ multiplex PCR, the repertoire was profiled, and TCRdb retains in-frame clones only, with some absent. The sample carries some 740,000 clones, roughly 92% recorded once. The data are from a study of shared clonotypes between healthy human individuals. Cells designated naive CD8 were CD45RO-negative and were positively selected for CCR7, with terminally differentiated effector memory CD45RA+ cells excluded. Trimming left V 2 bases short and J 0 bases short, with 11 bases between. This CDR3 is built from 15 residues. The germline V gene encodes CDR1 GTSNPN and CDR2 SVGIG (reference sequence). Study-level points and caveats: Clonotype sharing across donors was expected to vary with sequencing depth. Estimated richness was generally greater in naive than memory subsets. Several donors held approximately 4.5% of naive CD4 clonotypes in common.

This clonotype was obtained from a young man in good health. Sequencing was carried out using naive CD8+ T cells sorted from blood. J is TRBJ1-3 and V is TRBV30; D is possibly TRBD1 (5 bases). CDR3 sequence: CAWSPDSSSGNTIYF. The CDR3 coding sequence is TGTGCCTGGAGTCCAGACAGCAGCTCTGGAAACACCATATATTTT. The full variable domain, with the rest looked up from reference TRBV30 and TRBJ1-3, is SQTIHQWPATLVQPVGSPLSLECTVEGTSNPNLYWYRQAAGRGLQLLFYSVGIGQISSEVPQNLSASRPQDRQFILSSKKLLLSDSGFYLCAWSPDSSSGNTIYFGEGSWLTVV.